The clone carrying this T cell receptor (beta chain) has only a few counts. What it binds is unknown. The data derive from a study of T cell responses to AZD1222 COVID-19 vaccine. Study-wide points: Clonal diversity may have been underestimated, and the donors were mostly white British, with more females than males. Sampling captured repertoires only after the peak T cell response. Baseline seropositivity characterized only a handful of AZD1222 recipients. Of spike-specific TCRs, nearly half reportedly target regions left unmutated in variants.

The germline V and J ends were trimmed by 1 base and 4 bases, with 7 bases remaining between them. This CDR3 spans 13 amino acids. Assay: immunoSEQ multiplex PCR; the TCRdb copy retains only in-frame clones and omits some. The sample records 45,000 to 55,000 clones, roughly three quarters being singletons. The specimen comprised peripheral blood, sampled on day 0 of MenACWY control vaccination. The chain joins TRBV12-3 or TRBV12-4 to TRBJ1-2, with D hard to call. The origin of this receptor is an adult in good health. The CDR3 bases are TGTGCCAGCAGTTTAGGGAGGAGCTATGGCTACACCTTC. Protein sequence: CASSLGRSYGYTF.